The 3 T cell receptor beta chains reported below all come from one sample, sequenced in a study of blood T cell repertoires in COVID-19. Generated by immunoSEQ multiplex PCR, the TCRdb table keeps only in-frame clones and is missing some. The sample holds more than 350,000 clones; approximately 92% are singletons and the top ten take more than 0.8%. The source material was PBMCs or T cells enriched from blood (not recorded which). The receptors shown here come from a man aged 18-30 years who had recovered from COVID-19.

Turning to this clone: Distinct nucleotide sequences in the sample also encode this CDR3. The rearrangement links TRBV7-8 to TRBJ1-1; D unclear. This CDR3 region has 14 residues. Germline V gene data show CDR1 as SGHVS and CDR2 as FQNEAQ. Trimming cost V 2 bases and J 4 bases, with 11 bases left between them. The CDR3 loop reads CASSLRFEGTEAFF. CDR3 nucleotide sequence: TGTGCCAGCAGCTTACGATTTGAGGGCACTGAAGCTTTCTTT.

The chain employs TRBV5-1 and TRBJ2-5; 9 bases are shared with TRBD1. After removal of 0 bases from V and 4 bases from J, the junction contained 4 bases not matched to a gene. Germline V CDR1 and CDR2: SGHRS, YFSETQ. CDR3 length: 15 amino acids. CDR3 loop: CASSLDRGLRETQYF. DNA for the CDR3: TGCGCCAGCAGCTTGGACAGGGGGCTACGAGAGACCCAGTACTTC. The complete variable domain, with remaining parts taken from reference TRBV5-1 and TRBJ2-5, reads KAGVTQTPRYLIKTRGQQVTLSCSPISGHRSVSWYQQTPGQGLQFLFEYFSETQRNKGNFPGRFSGRQFSNSRSEMNVSTLELGDSALYLCASSLDRGLRETQYFGPGTRLLVL.

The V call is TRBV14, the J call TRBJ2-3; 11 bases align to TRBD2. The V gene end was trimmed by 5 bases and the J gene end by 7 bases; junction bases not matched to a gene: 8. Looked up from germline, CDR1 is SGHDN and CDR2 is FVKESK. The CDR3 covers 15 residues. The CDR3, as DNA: TGTGCCAGCAGCAATACTAGCGGGGGAAGCTATACGCAGTATTTT. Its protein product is CASSNTSGGSYTQYF.